This T cell receptor beta chain was profiled in a study of blood T cell repertoires in COVID-19. At the level of the study: Material from acute and convalescent COVID-19 was sourced from the United States, Italy and Spain. T cells, B-cell-depleted T cells, or PBMCs provided the cDNA or gDNA that served as material.

V was shortened by 2 bases and J by 3 bases, with 8 bases between the two germline ends. Germline V CDR1 and CDR2: SGHTA, FQGNSA. The CDR3 contains 13 residues. Per the authors' pipeline: Researchers report that nucleated cell counts were estimated from reference gene primer amplification. Using immunoSEQ multiplex PCR, the repertoire was profiled, and TCRdb retains in-frame clones only, with some absent. V and J calls plus clone size are reproduced from that table; the DNA served to infer D and trimming. The table includes approximately 80,000 clones, 60% to 85% detected once. Sequenced material: peripheral blood. The chain employs TRBV7-2 and TRBJ2-7; tentative D call: TRBD2 (5 bases). This TCR came from a human donor in a cohort sampled during active COVID-19. This CDR3 is CASSLNGNYEQYF. DNA of the CDR3: TGTGCCAGCAGCTTAAACGGGAACTACGAGCAGTACTTC. Filled out from reference TRBV7-2 and TRBJ2-7, the complete variable domain reads GAGVSQSPSNKVTEKGKDVELRCDPISGHTALYWYRQSLGQGLEFLIYFQGNSAPDKSGLPSDRFSAERTGGSVSTLTIQRTQQEDSAVYLCASSLNGNYEQYFGPGTRLTVT.